This TCR beta chain was obtained from a study of regulatory and conventional T cells in RAG deficiency. Whole-study results and caveats: Patient subsets had shorter CDR3s; Omenn Treg-Tconv overlap exceeded 80%. Control T-cell subsets had markedly higher Shannon entropy and lower Simpson indices than RAG-deficient patients.

Genomic DNA came from blood conventional CD4+ T cells gated CD25-low CD127-high. The germline V and J ends were trimmed by 2 bases and 3 bases, with 10 bases remaining between them. The CDR3 runs to 15 residues. CDR1 is MGHRA and CDR2 is YSYEKL in the germline V gene. This table comes from immunoSEQ multiplex PCR, and its TCRdb copy is limited to in-frame clones, with some not included. Among tens of thousands of clones, approximately 93% were seen once, and the ten largest hold about 0.73%. Details on this clone: The antigen is not known.

The same sample was also used in a study of regulatory T cells. This second study notes: The PCR used 52 TRBV and 13 TRBJ primers. Skewed V and J usage and few unique V-J pairs marked patient repertoires, most in Tregs.

The chain recombines TRBV4-1 with TRBJ1-4; the D gene is possibly TRBD1 (5 bases). The sample taken for sequencing was CD4+ T cells sorted from blood. The TCR sequence derives from a human donor in good health. The CDR3 sequence: CASSQRDRPNEKLFF. The CDR3 nucleotides read TGCGCCAGCAGCCAACGTGACAGACCTAATGAAAAACTGTTTTTT.